Presented here are 9 T cell receptor beta chains from one specimen sequenced in a study of shared clonotypes between healthy human individuals. Measured with immunoSEQ multiplex PCR; TCRdb has only the in-frame clones, and not every one. Of approximately 720,000 clones detected, 60% to 80% appear once; the ten largest clones hold approximately 1.8%. Sequences were obtained from memory CD4+ T cells sorted from blood. The subset denotes: CD45RA-negative fraction. The origin of the receptors is a woman between 25 and 40 years old in good health.

The chain recombines TRBV7-8 with TRBJ1-5; 8 bases fit TRBD1. V shed 3 bases, J shed 1 base, and the junction held 2 bases outside the gene matches. This CDR3 spans 15 amino acids. Germline lookup yields CDR1 SGHVS and CDR2 FQNEAQ. The CDR3 here is CASSLGQASNQPQHF. CDR3 nucleotide sequence: TGTGCCAGCAGCTTGGGACAGGCGAGCAATCAGCCCCAGCATTTT.

This rearrangement joins TRBV29-1 to TRBJ2-5, with 10 nucleotides matching TRBD2. The J call could be wrong; TRBJ2-7 is a better fit for the DNA end. Germline CDR1 SQVTM, CDR2 ANQGSEA. This CDR3 comprises 14 residues. The CDR3 region is CSVGELAGTYEQYF. CDR3 in DNA: TGCAGCGTTGGGGAACTAGCGGGGACTTACGAGCAGTACTTC.

This chain uses TRBV4-1 with TRBJ2-2; 7 positions agree with TRBD2. The V and J ends lost 0 bases and 4 bases, in that order; junction bases with no gene match: 8. From germline, CDR1 is MGHRA and CDR2 YSYEKL. CDR3 length: 17 amino acids. CDR3 protein: CASSQDPRGRATGELFF. In DNA, the CDR3 is TGCGCCAGCAGCCAAGACCCGAGAGGGAGGGCCACCGGGGAGCTGTTTTTT.

The rearrangement joins TRBV2 to TRBJ2-3; the match to TRBD2 covers 7 bases. The length of the CDR3 is 12 residues. With 7 bases clipped from V and 14 bases from J, the junction kept 12 bases outside the gene matches. Germline-derived CDR1 and CDR2 are SNHLY and FYNNEI. The chain's CDR3 is CASILGGSRAYF. For the CDR3, the DNA is TGTGCCAGCATTCTTGGCGGGAGTAGGGCGTATTTT.

This chain connects TRBV10-1 to TRBJ2-7; 11 bases align to TRBD2. Germline CDR1 reads WNHNN; CDR2 reads SYGVQD (reference sequence). This CDR3 has 14 amino acids. With 3 bases clipped from V and 3 bases from J, the junction kept 1 base outside the gene matches. CDR3 sequence (DNA): TGCGCCAGCAGTGAAGGGACTAGCGGCTACGAGCAGTACTTC. Protein: CASSEGTSGYEQYF.

This chain connects TRBV19 to TRBJ1-3, with TRBD1 matching 10 bases. J gave up 0 bases and V 7 bases, and 6 bases lay outside the gene matches. This CDR3 has 16 amino acids. Germline-derived CDR1 and CDR2 are LNHDA and SQIVND (reference sequence). CDR3 residues: CASTGTGVYSGNTIYF. The DNA for the CDR3 is TGTGCCAGTACCGGGACAGGGGTTTACTCTGGAAACACCATATATTTT.

The CDR3 coding sequence is TGTGCCAGCAGCTTAGAGGGGGCGGTCGGCACTGAAGCTTTCTTT. Protein sequence: CASSLEGAVGTEAFF. The V and J genes are TRBV7-3 and TRBJ1-1; the match to TRBD1 covers 7 bases. Germline V lookup: CDR1 SGHTA, CDR2 FQGTGA. V lost 2 bases and J lost 4; bases outside the gene matches: 7. The CDR3 is 15 residues long. Variable domain in full (rest from reference TRBV7-3 and TRBJ1-1): GAGVSQTPSNKVTEKGKYVELRCDPISGHTALYWYRQSLGQGPEFLIYFQGTGAADDSGLPNDRFFAVRPEGSVSTLKIQRTERGDSAVYLCASSLEGAVGTEAFFGQGTRLTVV.

The J gene is TRBJ1-4, the V gene TRBV7-8; TRBD1 is a possible D gene (5 bases). CDR3 length: 16 amino acids. The germline CDR1 and CDR2 sequences are SGHVS and FQNEAQ. Trimming cost V 5 bases and J 8 bases, with 21 bases left between them. In DNA form, the CDR3 reads TGTGCCAGCAGCCCGATAATGGGGCTCGGGAGAGAAAAACTGTTTTTT. Its protein product is CASSPIMGLGREKLFF.

The rearrangement links TRBV30 to TRBJ1-2, with D possibly TRBD1 on 6 matching bases. This CDR3 is built from 14 residues. V was cut by 7 bases and J by 2 bases, with 17 bases left in between. The germline V gene encodes CDR1 GTSNPN and CDR2 SVGIG (reference sequence). CDR3 nucleotide sequence: TGTGCCTTTAACCGGGACACGCTAAACTATGGCTACACCTTC. Protein product: CAFNRDTLNYGYTF. The whole variable domain, filled in from reference TRBV30 and TRBJ1-2, reads SQTIHQWPATLVQPVGSPLSLECTVEGTSNPNLYWYRQAAGRGLQLLFYSVGIGQISSEVPQNLSASRPQDRQFILSSKKLLLSDSGFYLCAFNRDTLNYGYTFGSGTRLTVV.